The 20 T cell receptor beta chains given below trace back to one sample, sequenced in a study of blood T cell repertoires in COVID-19. Produced via immunoSEQ multiplex PCR; TCRdb's table is partial and in-frame only. The table has roughly 130,000 clones, around 79% seen once; the top ten hold around 5%. The sequencing sample was made of peripheral blood. The receptor source for this set is an older woman with COVID-19, enrolled during active disease.

The rearrangement joins TRBV2 to TRBJ2-3; weak D call: TRBD2 (5 bases). V lost 6 bases, J lost 8 bases, and 12 bases lay in between. Germline assignment: CDR1 SNHLY and CDR2 FYNNEI. The CDR3 consists of 12 residues. CDR3 nucleotides: TGTGCCAGCAGCCGGGGTGAGGGTACGCAGTATTTT. The encoded protein is CASSRGEGTQYF.

Written as DNA, the CDR3 is TGTGCCAGCAGATGGATTACCAGCGAAACCGGGGAGCTGTTTTTT. This gives the protein CASRWITSETGELFF. The chain employs TRBV2 and TRBJ2-2; D gene ambiguous. V was shortened by 6 bases and J by 5 bases, with 16 bases between the two germline ends. Germline assignment: CDR1 SNHLY and CDR2 FYNNEI. The CDR3 sequence is 15 residues long.

This chain links TRBV3-1 (or the pseudogene TRBV3-2) with TRBJ2-3; 8 nucleotides agree with TRBD1. The CDR3 consists of 13 residues. The junction had 3 bases not matched to a gene; V was cut back by 10 bases and J by 0 bases. Germline V gene lookup returns CDR1 LGHDT and CDR2 YNNKEL (reference sequence). For the CDR3, the DNA is TGTGCCACCCGGACAGGGAGCACAGATACGCAGTATTTT. It yields the protein CATRTGSTDTQYF.

J is TRBJ1-1 and V is TRBV5-5, with D unresolved. The CDR3 extends over 13 amino acids. V lost 2 bases and J lost 6, with 11 bases in between. CDR1 and CDR2 from the germline V gene are SGHKS and YYEKEE (reference sequence). CDR3 sequence reads: CASSFELLAEAFF. The DNA of the CDR3 is TGTGCCAGCAGCTTCGAACTCCTGGCTGAAGCTTTCTTT.

This sequence joins TRBV9 and TRBJ1-6; tentative D call: TRBD1 (6 bases). The ends were cut back, 4 bases at V and 5 bases at J, with 13 bases in the middle. CDR1 is SGDLS and CDR2 is YYNGEE in the germline V gene. The length of the CDR3 is 15 residues. The CDR3 DNA reads TGTGCCAGCAGCTCCACGGACAGTAATAATTCACCCCTCCACTTT. The encoded protein is CASSSTDSNNSPLHF. Together with reference TRBV9 and TRBJ1-6, the CDR3 gives the full variable domain: DSGVTQTPKHLITATGQRVTLRCSPRSGDLSVYWYQQSLDQGLQFLIQYYNGEERAKGNILERFSAQQFPDLHSELNLSSLELGDSALYFCASSSTDSNNSPLHFGNGTRLTVT.

As concerns this clone: The same CDR3 also results from other DNA sequences found in this sample. The gene calls are TRBV19 and TRBJ1-1; TRBD1 matches at 7 bases. The CDR3 has 15 residues. The V and J ends lost 9 bases and 5 bases, in that order; junction bases with no gene match: 15. CDR1 and CDR2 (germline): LNHDA, SQIVND (reference sequence). The CDR3 DNA sequence: TGTGCCAGCAGTGCTGGCTACAGGGGACGGACTGAAGCTTTCTTT. Translated, it gives CASSAGYRGRTEAFF.

This chain uses TRBV6-6 with TRBJ1-2; TRBD1 matches 9 bases. This CDR3 is 13 amino acids long. Germline assignment: CDR1 MNHNY and CDR2 SVGAGI (reference sequence). The junction had 7 bases not matched to a gene; V was cut back by 6 bases and J by 8 bases. The CDR3: CASRRTGGAGYTF. In DNA, the CDR3 is TGTGCCAGCAGGAGAACAGGGGGCGCCGGCTACACCTTC.

This clone was seen a handful of times. The chain is built from TRBV5-6 and TRBJ2-7, with a weak D call TRBD2 (7 bases). The germline V gene encodes CDR1 SGHDT and CDR2 YYEEEE. This CDR3 has 15 residues. Trimming left V 3 bases short and J 6 bases short, with 19 bases between. The CDR3 coding sequence is TGTGCCAGCAGCTGGAGGCGGCCGGGGGGCTCCGAGCAGTACTTC. The encoded protein is CASSWRRPGGSEQYF. The full variable domain, rest sourced from reference TRBV5-6 and TRBJ2-7, is DAGVTQSPTHLIKTRGQQVTLRCSPKSGHDTVSWYQQALGQGPQFIFQYYEEEERQRGNFPDRFSGHQFPNYSSELNVNALLLGDSALYLCASSWRRPGGSEQYFGPGTRLTVT.

The rearrangement joins TRBV3-1 (or the pseudogene TRBV3-2) to TRBJ1-2, with D unclear. Germline CDR1 reads LGHDT; CDR2 reads YNNKEL (reference sequence). V lost 4 bases, J lost 8 bases, and 17 bases lay in between. This CDR3 has 14 residues. The CDR3 bases are TGTGCCAGCAGCCCGGCCGGAGGGTTTGTAGGCTACACCTTC. It encodes CASSPAGGFVGYTF.

In this sample, this clone turned up once. The chain employs TRBV10-2 and TRBJ1-2; TRBD1 agrees at 7 bases. The germline gives CDR1 WSHSY, CDR2 SAAADI. V lost 5 bases, J lost 2 bases, and 5 bases stayed unmatched. The CDR3 loop spans 14 amino acids. CDR3 sequence reads: CASSRQGENYGYTF. CDR3 DNA sequence: TGCGCCAGCAGTCGACAGGGCGAGAACTATGGCTACACCTTC.

The chain is built from TRBV7-2 and TRBJ2-7; a weak D match, TRBD1 (5 bases). This CDR3 is built from 12 residues. Germline loops: CDR1 SGHTA, CDR2 FQGNSA. Trimming pared 5 bases from V and 5 bases from J, leaving 10 bases between. The CDR3 sequence: CASSPDSHEQYF. For the CDR3, the DNA is TGTGCCAGCAGCCCCGACAGTCACGAGCAGTACTTC.

The chain recombines TRBV4-3 with TRBJ1-3; the D gene is possibly TRBD1 (6 bases). Germline CDR1 LGHNA, CDR2 YSLEER. The V end lost 0 bases, the J end lost 2 bases, and 8 bases lay between the germline ends. The CDR3 runs to 15 residues. CDR3 in DNA: TGCGCCAGCAGCCAAGATCCAGGGGCTGGAAACACCATATATTTT. Its translation: CASSQDPGAGNTIYF.

V usage is TRBV2 and J usage is TRBJ1-1; the match to TRBD1 covers 10 bases. This CDR3 spans 13 amino acids. V shed 6 bases, J shed 6 bases, and the junction held 4 bases outside the gene matches. Germline CDR1 is SNHLY and CDR2 is FYNNEI. The CDR3 DNA reads TGTGCCAGCAGCCCGGACAGGGGGGCTGAAGCTTTCTTT. It specifies CASSPDRGAEAFF.

This clone was recorded only once. This sequence joins TRBV6-6 and TRBJ1-2; 9 bases agree with TRBD1. This CDR3 spans 15 amino acids. Trimming cost V 3 bases and J 1 base; bases outside gene matches: 3. In germline, CDR1 is MNHNY, CDR2 SVGAGI (reference sequence). The CDR3 loop reads CASSYGQGINYGYTF. The CDR3 coding sequence is TGTGCCAGCAGTTATGGACAGGGGATTAACTATGGCTACACCTTC.

The V gene is TRBV5-4, the J gene TRBJ2-3, with no clear D. The CDR3 is 12 amino acids. V lost 4 bases, J lost 0 bases, and 3 bases lay in between. CDR1 is SGHNT, CDR2 YYREEE, per germline (reference sequence). In DNA form, the CDR3 reads TGTGCCAGCAGCCAGAGCACAGATACGCAGTATTTT. Its protein is CASSQSTDTQYF.

This clone showed up just a few times. The gene calls are TRBV19 and TRBJ1-2; TRBD1 is a possible D gene (6 bases). Germline V gene lookup returns CDR1 LNHDA and CDR2 SQIVND (reference sequence). The CDR3 length is 13 residues. Trimming cost V 4 bases and J 5 bases, with 11 bases left between them. CDR3: CASSTRDNYGYTF. The CDR3, as DNA: TGTGCCAGTAGTACCCGGGACAATTATGGCTACACCTTC.

The rearrangement uses TRBV7-2 and TRBJ1-1; D unclear. This CDR3 has 14 amino acids. V dropped 7 bases and J dropped 1 base, with 13 bases sitting between them. Germline V gene sequence: CDR1 SGHTA, CDR2 FQGNSA. As DNA, the CDR3 is TGTGCCAGCACCCTTGCGGGCAGGAACACTGAAGCTTTCTTT. Encoded protein: CASTLAGRNTEAFF.

J is TRBJ1-6 and V is TRBV7-2; D unclear. Germline V gene lookup returns CDR1 SGHTA and CDR2 FQGNSA. V was clipped by 2 bases and J by 8 bases, with 7 bases between them. The CDR3 length is 13 residues. CDR3 in amino acids: CASSLYTDSPLHF. CDR3 sequence (DNA): TGTGCCAGCAGCTTATATACGGATTCACCCCTCCACTTT.

The J gene is TRBJ2-6, the V gene TRBV5-4; the D is unclear. The CDR3 is made up of 14 amino acids. V dropped 3 bases and J dropped 0 bases, with 4 bases sitting between them. Germline-derived CDR1 and CDR2 are SGHNT and YYREEE (reference sequence). CDR3 region: CASSSNSGANVLTF. CDR3 bases: TGTGCCAGCAGCTCCAACTCTGGGGCCAACGTCCTGACTTTC.

The rearrangement uses TRBV15 and TRBJ2-3; 8 positions match TRBD2. V lost 8 bases and J lost 3; bases outside the gene matches: 7. This CDR3 comprises 14 residues. The germline V gene encodes CDR1 LNHNV and CDR2 YYDKDF (reference sequence). CDR3 protein: CATQPAGVTDTQYF. CDR3 nucleotides: TGTGCCACCCAGCCAGCGGGGGTAACAGATACGCAGTATTTT.